Below, 8 T cell receptor beta chains from the same sample are listed, as sequenced in a study of shared clonotypes between healthy human individuals. Some clones are missing from TCRdb's copy, which holds only in-frame ones; the method was immunoSEQ multiplex PCR. The sample lists approximately 1,500,000 clones, around 97% occurring once. Sequenced material: naive CD4+ T cells sorted from blood. Subset indicated: CD45RA+ positively selected. The receptors shown here come from a man aged 25-45 years in good health.

The V and J genes are TRBV1 and TRBJ2-3. TRBV1 is a known pseudogene. CDR3 length: 15 amino acids. CDR3 loop: CTSSQVTDQGFTQYF. The CDR3, as DNA: TGCACCAGCAGCCAAGTCACCGACCAAGGCTTCACGCAGTATTTT.

The chain uses TRBV7-9 and TRBJ2-6; D uncertain. The germline gives CDR1 SEHNR, CDR2 FQNEAQ (reference sequence). V was pared by 5 bases and J by 4 bases, with 9 bases between. There are 14 residues in the CDR3. This chain's CDR3 is CASSKYTGANVLTF. The CDR3 DNA sequence: TGTGCCAGCAGCAAATACACAGGGGCCAACGTCCTGACTTTC.

The J gene is TRBJ2-7, the V gene TRBV4-1; no clear D gene. CDR1 is MGHRA and CDR2 is YSYEKL in the germline V gene. Trimming took 0 bases from V and 4 from J, leaving 13 bases between them. The CDR3 is 15 amino acids. DNA of the CDR3: TGCGCCAGCAGCCAAGACTCCGCTGTCCTTTACGAGCAGTACTTC. Its protein is CASSQDSAVLYEQYF.

This chain joins TRBV7-2 and TRBJ2-3, with D tentatively TRBD2 (5 bases). Per the germline V gene, CDR1 is SGHTA and CDR2 is FQGNSA. V lost 11 bases and J lost 0, with 15 bases in between. This CDR3 has 14 residues. CDR3 DNA sequence: TGTGCCGCGAGACGGGGTGCTAGCACAGATACGCAGTATTTT. It is translated as CAARRGASTDTQYF.

The chain joins TRBV6-1 to TRBJ2-7, with D perhaps TRBD2 (7 bases). The CDR3 consists of 17 residues. V was shortened by 4 bases and J by 2 bases, with 21 bases between the two germline ends. Germline V lookup: CDR1 MNHNS, CDR2 SASEGT. DNA of the CDR3: TGTGCCAGCAGTGGGAAAGTCCAAGGGGGGGCCACCTACGAGCAGTACTTC. Translating gives CASSGKVQGGATYEQYF.

The chain links TRBV15 to TRBJ2-1, with D perhaps matching TRBD2 (5 bases). The CDR3 extends over 14 amino acids. CDR1 LNHNV and CDR2 YYDKDF come from the germline V gene (reference sequence). V dropped 6 bases and J dropped 4 bases, with 13 bases sitting between them. The CDR3 DNA sequence: TGTGCCACCAGTGTCGGGATTTCTTACAATGAGCAGTTCTTC. It codes for CATSVGISYNEQFF.

CDR3 in amino acids: CASSRLPGSYEQYF. The CDR3 region has the DNA TGTGCCAGCAGCAGGCTACCGGGCTCCTACGAGCAGTACTTC. This chain joins TRBV28 and TRBJ2-7, with unresolved D. The CDR3 has 14 amino acids. CDR1 is MDHEN, CDR2 SYDVKM, per germline. With 6 bases removed from V and 0 bases from J, the gap between germline ends came to 12 bases.

This clone came up once. The chain recombines TRBV6-1 with TRBJ1-1; TRBD1 is a possible D gene (5 bases). Germline assignment: CDR1 MNHNS and CDR2 SASEGT. The CDR3 loop spans 16 amino acids. V was pared by 3 bases and J by 2 bases, with 16 bases between. CDR3 sequence: CASSEIGIGANTEAFF. CDR3 DNA sequence: TGTGCCAGCAGTGAGATTGGCATCGGGGCTAACACTGAAGCTTTCTTT.